Shown below are 31 T cell receptor beta chains from a single sample sequenced in a study of T cells after somatic rescue of genetic block. Clones were read by immunoSEQ multiplex PCR, and TCRdb kept only the in-frame ones, dropping some. The sample contains more than 70,000 clones, more than 80% of which appear only once. The sequencing input was peripheral blood mononuclear cells (PBMCs). The receptors were sampled from a woman aged 18-30 years.

V and J are TRBV25-1 and TRBJ2-1; D call uncertain. With 1 base removed from V and 9 bases from J, the gap between germline ends came to 7 bases. Germline-derived CDR1 and CDR2 are MGHDK and SYGVNS. The CDR3 sequence is 12 residues long. The CDR3 loop is CASSESGGEQFF. The CDR3 DNA reads TGTGCCAGCAGTGAATCCGGCGGTGAGCAGTTCTTC.

The rearrangement uses TRBV19 and TRBJ2-2; tentative D call: TRBD2 (6 bases). The CDR3 loop spans 17 amino acids. Trimming took 5 bases from V and 0 from J, leaving 16 bases between them. Germline V gene data show CDR1 as LNHDA and CDR2 as SQIVND (reference sequence). CDR3 in DNA: TGTGCCAGTAGTTTCTCCCCGCCGGGGGCGAACACCGGGGAGCTGTTTTTT. The encoded protein is CASSFSPPGANTGELFF.

V and J are TRBV28 and TRBJ1-2; unclear D gene. The germline gives CDR1 MDHEN, CDR2 SYDVKM. The V gene lost 8 bases and the J gene lost 4 bases, with 11 bases spanning the gap. CDR3 length: 12 residues. In nucleotides, the CDR3 is TGTGCCAGCGACACAGCGTCCTATGGCTACACCTTC. Translating gives CASDTASYGYTF.

The V call is TRBV18, the J call TRBJ1-1; 7 nucleotides line up with TRBD1. The CDR3 runs to 14 residues. The V gene end was trimmed by 1 base and the J gene end by 5 bases; junction bases not matched to a gene: 4. The germline CDR1 and CDR2 sequences are KGHSH and LQKENI. This chain's CDR3 is CASSPLGTETEAFF. DNA for the CDR3: TGTGCCAGCTCACCACTCGGGACAGAAACTGAAGCTTTCTTT.

This chain connects TRBV10-3 to TRBJ1-3; D perhaps matches TRBD1 (5 bases). Trimming removed 4 bases from V and 2 bases from J, with 9 bases in between. The CDR3 covers 14 residues. Germline V lookup: CDR1 ENHRY, CDR2 SYGVKD. The chain's CDR3 is CAISGAGTGNTIYF. CDR3 DNA sequence: TGTGCCATCAGTGGGGCAGGGACTGGAAACACCATATATTTT.

This clone was found once. The J gene is TRBJ2-1, the V gene TRBV11-3, with D unclear. This CDR3 comprises 16 residues. Germline V gives CDR1 SGHNT, CDR2 YENEEA. V was clipped by 1 base and J by 0 bases, with 10 bases between them. The CDR3: CASSLGGVSSYNEQFF. In DNA form, the CDR3 reads TGTGCCAGCAGCTTAGGCGGCGTCAGCTCCTACAATGAGCAGTTCTTC.

The chain recombines TRBV2 with TRBJ1-2, with D possibly being TRBD1 (6 bases). Germline values: CDR1 SNHLY, CDR2 FYNNEI. V dropped 6 bases and J dropped 3 bases, with 23 bases sitting between them. The CDR3 is 17 amino acids. Here the CDR3 reads CASRGLSWDNHHYGYTF. Here the CDR3 DNA reads TGTGCCAGCAGGGGCCTATCTTGGGACAACCACCACTATGGCTACACCTTC. Combining the CDR3 with reference TRBV2 and TRBJ1-2 gives the whole variable domain EPEVTQTPSHQVTQMGQEVILRCVPISNHLYFYWYRQILGQKVEFLVSFYNNEISEKSEIFDDQFSVERPDGSNFTLKIRSTKLEDSAMYFCASRGLSWDNHHYGYTFGSGTRLTVV.

This rearrangement joins TRBV18 to TRBJ2-1; possible D gene TRBD1, 5 bases. The CDR3 is 15 residues long. The V end was cut by 6 bases, the J end by 5 bases, with 17 bases between. Germline V gives CDR1 KGHSH, CDR2 LQKENI. In nucleotides, the CDR3 is TGTGCCAGCTCCATGCACAGGTTAGAAGACAATGAGCAGTTCTTC. Protein product: CASSMHRLEDNEQFF. Combining the CDR3 with reference TRBV18 and TRBJ2-1 gives the whole variable domain NAGVMQNPRHLVRRRGQEARLRCSPMKGHSHVYWYRQLPEEGLKFMVYLQKENIIDESGMPKERFSAEFPKEGPSILRIQQVVRGDSAAYFCASSMHRLEDNEQFFGPGTRLTVL.

The sample holds a few counts of this clone. The chain has TRBV7-9 and TRBJ1-1; D call uncertain. Deletions cut 5 bases from V and 2 bases from J, with 9 bases between. Germline CDR1 is SEHNR and CDR2 is FQNEAQ (reference sequence). The CDR3 is 13 amino acids. This CDR3 is CASSTSENTEAFF. DNA for the CDR3: TGTGCCAGCAGCACTTCGGAAAACACTGAAGCTTTCTTT.

CDR3 in DNA: TGTGCCAGCAGCTGGGGGGGGGACTCTGGAAACACCATATATTTT. Amino acids: CASSWGGDSGNTIYF. The rearrangement joins TRBV5-4 to TRBJ1-3; tentative D call: TRBD1 (5 bases). With 3 bases removed from V and 0 bases from J, the gap between germline ends came to 10 bases. This CDR3 comprises 15 residues. Looked up from germline, CDR1 is SGHNT and CDR2 is YYREEE (reference sequence).

The chain employs TRBV27 and TRBJ1-2, with D uncertain. The CDR3 sequence is 13 residues long. Germline lookup yields CDR1 MNHEY and CDR2 SMNVEV (reference sequence). V lost 5 bases and J 1 base, leaving 8 bases between the germline ends. As DNA, the CDR3 is TGTGCCAGCAGTGCCCGGAATAACTATGGCTACACCTTC. Protein product: CASSARNNYGYTF.

V usage is TRBV25-1 and J usage is TRBJ2-1, with 8 positions matching TRBD2. The junction had 9 bases not matched to a gene; V was cut back by 3 bases and J by 8 bases. Germline V gene lookup returns CDR1 MGHDK and CDR2 SYGVNS. This CDR3 comprises 15 residues. This chain's CDR3 is CASSDPGGTGHEQFF. For the CDR3, the DNA is TGTGCCAGCAGTGACCCGGGGGGGACTGGGCATGAGCAGTTCTTC.

J is TRBJ2-3 and V is TRBV5-4; possibly TRBD1 for D (6 bases). CDR1 is SGHNT, CDR2 YYREEE, per germline (reference sequence). This CDR3 is 14 amino acids long. Trimming pared 5 bases from V and 1 base from J, leaving 11 bases between. CDR3 in amino acids: CASSPQGRTDTQYF. CDR3 coding DNA: TGTGCCAGCAGTCCCCAGGGGCGCACAGATACGCAGTATTTT.

V gene TRBV7-3 combines with J gene TRBJ1-1, with D hard to call. There are 13 residues in the CDR3. Per the germline V gene, CDR1 is SGHTA and CDR2 is FQGTGA. V dropped 2 bases and J dropped 3 bases, with 7 bases sitting between them. The CDR3 nucleotides read TGTGCCAGCAGCTTACGTCTGGACACTGAAGCTTTCTTT. This sequence encodes CASSLRLDTEAFF.

The chain joins TRBV19 to TRBJ1-1; possible D gene TRBD1, 6 bases. The ends were cut back, 2 bases at V and 4 bases at J, with 14 bases in the middle. The germline V gene encodes CDR1 LNHDA and CDR2 SQIVND (reference sequence). This CDR3 is built from 15 residues. The CDR3: CASSIRGAWSTEAFF. CDR3 sequence (DNA): TGTGCCAGTAGTATAAGGGGGGCTTGGAGCACTGAAGCTTTCTTT.

The rearrangement joins TRBV27 to TRBJ1-3; possible D gene TRBD1, 5 bases. This CDR3 has 14 residues. V was pared by 3 bases and J by 4 bases, with 10 bases between. Germline loops: CDR1 MNHEY, CDR2 SMNVEV (reference sequence). The CDR3 loop is CASSFGGAGNTIYF. As DNA, the CDR3 is TGTGCCAGCAGTTTCGGCGGGGCGGGAAACACCATATATTTT.

The genes are TRBV28 and TRBJ1-1; D is unresolved. The V end lost 4 bases, the J end lost 7 bases, and 13 bases lay between the germline ends. CDR1 is MDHEN, CDR2 SYDVKM, per germline. The CDR3 is 13 residues long. The chain's CDR3 is CASSYKGSYEAFF. The CDR3 coding sequence is TGTGCCAGCAGTTATAAGGGCAGTTATGAAGCTTTCTTT.

This clone was counted a single time. CDR3 region: CASSLSGHEKLFF. CDR3 DNA: TGTGCCAGCAGTTTATCCGGTCATGAAAAACTGTTTTTT. The rearrangement joins TRBV28 to TRBJ1-4, with D unclear. The germline CDR1 and CDR2 sequences are MDHEN and SYDVKM. V was trimmed by 1 base and J by 6 bases, leaving 6 bases between them. The length of the CDR3 is 13 residues.

The chain joins TRBV25-1 to TRBJ1-2, with D maybe TRBD1 (6 bases). Germline V gene sequence: CDR1 MGHDK, CDR2 SYGVNS. V was trimmed by 8 bases and J by 4 bases, leaving 17 bases between them. This CDR3 spans 14 amino acids. CDR3 protein: CASAPDRPPYGYTF. CDR3 DNA: TGTGCCAGCGCGCCGGACAGACCCCCCTATGGCTACACCTTC.

The chain couples TRBV7-6 to TRBJ2-1; tentative D call: TRBD2 (5 bases). The germline CDR1 and CDR2 sequences are SGHVS and FNYEAQ. Deletions cut 5 bases from V and 7 bases from J, with 21 bases between. The CDR3 spans 16 residues. In nucleotides, the CDR3 is TGTGCCAGCAGCGCATCTCTTGGAGGCATTGAAAATGAGCAGTTCTTC. Translation: CASSASLGGIENEQFF.

The chain couples TRBV11-3 to TRBJ2-3; the match to TRBD2 covers 9 bases. Losses at the gene ends were 1 base for V and 6 bases for J; bases not matched to a gene: 11. CDR1 and CDR2 from the germline V gene are SGHNT and YENEEA. This CDR3 region has 17 residues. CDR3 DNA sequence: TGTGCCAGCAGCTTAGGAGGGGGCGGGAGGGCCGGCGATACGCAGTATTTT. It specifies CASSLGGGGRAGDTQYF.

This CDR3 is CASSLGTLSSYEQYF. The DNA of the CDR3 is TGTGCCAGCAGCTTGGGGACGTTATCCTCTTACGAGCAGTACTTC. The rearrangement joins TRBV5-4 to TRBJ2-7, with D unclear. This CDR3 region has 15 residues. Germline V gene lookup returns CDR1 SGHNT and CDR2 YYREEE (reference sequence). V was trimmed by 0 bases and J by 4 bases, leaving 14 bases between them.

The V gene is TRBV7-6, the J gene TRBJ1-3; D is perhaps TRBD1 (5 bases). With 1 base removed from V and 4 bases from J, the gap between germline ends came to 14 bases. Germline assignment: CDR1 SGHVS and CDR2 FNYEAQ. The CDR3 has 16 amino acids. In nucleotides, the CDR3 is TGTGCCAGCAGCTTAGGGCCGGGGGTCTTCGGAAACACCATATATTTT. It encodes CASSLGPGVFGNTIYF. The variable domain in full, completed from reference TRBV7-6 and TRBJ1-3, reads GAGVSQSPRYKVTKRGQDVALRCDPISGHVSLYWYRQALGQGPEFLTYFNYEAQQDKSGLPNDRFSAERPEGSISTLTIQRTEQRDSAMYRCASSLGPGVFGNTIYFGEGSWLTVV.

The CDR3 coding sequence is TGTGCCAGTAGGGACAGGGGCACTGGAAACACCATATATTTT. Translated: CASRDRGTGNTIYF. The V call is TRBV19, the J call TRBJ1-3; TRBD1 aligns across 9 bases. Looked up from germline, CDR1 is LNHDA and CDR2 is SQIVND (reference sequence). Trimming cost V 6 bases and J 2 bases; bases outside gene matches: 2. The CDR3 consists of 14 residues.

This sequence joins TRBV6-1 and TRBJ1-2; D unclear. Trimming left V 5 bases short and J 6 bases short, with 16 bases between. This CDR3 is 14 amino acids long. CDR1 is MNHNS and CDR2 is SASEGT in the germline V gene. CDR3 DNA: TGTGCCAGCAGTTGGGCGGCAGGTCTGGATGGCTACACCTTC. Translating it yields CASSWAAGLDGYTF.

The J gene is TRBJ1-4, the V gene TRBV7-9, with 8 bases fitting TRBD1. The germline V gene has CDR1 SEHNR and CDR2 FQNEAQ (reference sequence). V lost 4 bases and J lost 7; bases outside the gene matches: 8. The CDR3 is made up of 15 amino acids. The DNA of the CDR3 is TGTGCCAGCAGCTCTACCGACAGGGGAGGTGAAAAACTGTTTTTT. Its translation is CASSSTDRGGEKLFF.

The chain is built from TRBV5-1 and TRBJ2-3; TRBD1 matches at 10 bases. The V gene's germline CDR1 is SGHRS and CDR2 YFSETQ. V gave up 2 bases and J gave up 1 base; unmatched junction bases: 4. The CDR3 length is 16 residues. This CDR3 is CASSFYDRGRTDTQYF. CDR3 sequence (DNA): TGCGCCAGCAGCTTCTACGACAGGGGGCGCACAGATACGCAGTATTTT. The whole variable domain, filled in from reference TRBV5-1 and TRBJ2-3, reads KAGVTQTPRYLIKTRGQQVTLSCSPISGHRSVSWYQQTPGQGLQFLFEYFSETQRNKGNFPGRFSGRQFSNSRSEMNVSTLELGDSALYLCASSFYDRGRTDTQYFGPGTRLTVL.

This clone has more than one count but fewer than ten. CDR3 sequence: CASSEARGTDGYTF. In DNA, the CDR3 is TGTGCCAGCAGTGAAGCGCGGGGGACAGATGGCTACACCTTC. The rearrangement links TRBV2 to TRBJ1-2; TRBD1 agrees at 7 bases. CDR1 and CDR2 from the germline V gene are SNHLY and FYNNEI. The CDR3 sequence is 14 residues long. V lost 0 bases to trimming and J lost 6 bases; unmatched junction nucleotides: 4. Variable domain in full (rest from reference TRBV2 and TRBJ1-2): EPEVTQTPSHQVTQMGQEVILRCVPISNHLYFYWYRQILGQKVEFLVSFYNNEISEKSEIFDDQFSVERPDGSNFTLKIRSTKLEDSAMYFCASSEARGTDGYTFGSGTRLTVV.

The chain links TRBV5-1 to TRBJ2-1; D possibly corresponds to TRBD2 (5 bases). The CDR3 has 15 amino acids. V dropped 4 bases and J dropped 6 bases, with 17 bases sitting between them. Looked up from germline, CDR1 is SGHRS and CDR2 is YFSETQ. The CDR3 DNA reads TGCGCCAGCAGCCCGGAGGTGGGCCGGGGCAATGAGCAGTTCTTC. Its translation: CASSPEVGRGNEQFF.

The V gene is TRBV7-9, the J gene TRBJ2-5; 7 nucleotides agree with TRBD1. The CDR3 extends over 15 amino acids. The junction had 12 bases not matched to a gene; V was cut back by 5 bases and J by 6 bases. Germline loops: CDR1 SEHNR, CDR2 FQNEAQ (reference sequence). The CDR3 loop reads CASSPRDVRGKTQYF. The CDR3 DNA is TGTGCCAGCAGCCCAAGGGACGTCAGGGGGAAGACCCAGTACTTC.

This clone has only one observation. V gene TRBV5-6 combines with J gene TRBJ1-5; D is unresolved. The CDR3 covers 12 residues. Germline-derived CDR1 and CDR2 are SGHDT and YYEEEE. V shed 5 bases and J shed 5 bases, with 8 bases lying between them. The CDR3 DNA sequence: TGTGCCAGCAGTCGTGTGGATCAGCCCCAGCATTTT. Amino acid sequence: CASSRVDQPQHF.